These T cell receptor beta chains were read from a single sample in a study of blood T cell repertoires in COVID-19. Assay: immunoSEQ multiplex PCR; the TCRdb copy retains only in-frame clones and omits some. The table has 55,000 to 75,000 clones, 85% to 90% seen once. Sequencing was carried out using peripheral blood. The receptor set was obtained from a man between 60 and 75 years old with acute or convalescent COVID-19. CDR3s include the opening cysteine and the closing phenylalanine or tryptophan. The D gene is left open where the match is weak. Some rows mark clone size as missing; the rest say once, few, many or name a class of expanded clone.

NA	16	TRBJ2-3	TRBV5-4	NA	TGTGCCAGCAGCTTGTATGAAGGACTTAGCACAGATACGCAGTATTTT	CASSLYEGLSTDTQYF
once	14	TRBJ2-7	TRBV5-1	TRBD1	TGCGCCAGCAGCAGGGGGCCCGAGGAATACGAGCAGTACTTC	CASSRGPEEYEQYF
NA	17	TRBJ2-1	TRBV19	TRBD2	TGTGCCAGTAGTATAGGTGGGCTAGCGGGCCCTCGGGGGGAGCAGTTCTTC	CASSIGGLAGPRGEQFF
NA	13	TRBJ1-3	TRBV7-2	TRBD1	TGTGCCAGCAGCTTAAACAGGGGATACACCATATATTTT	CASSLNRGYTIYF
few	13	TRBJ1-6	TRBV6-6	NA	TGTGCCAGTAGAGATGTCTATAATTCACCCCTCCACTTT	CASRDVYNSPLHF
NA	16	TRBJ1-3	TRBV5-1	NA	TGCGCCAGCTCCCCTTTACAGGTATCGAGTGGAAACACCATATATTTT	CASSPLQVSSGNTIYF
NA	15	TRBJ1-2	TRBV3-1/TRBV3-2	NA	TGTGCCAGCAGCCGATCTGTCAGTACTAACTATGGCTACACCTTC	CASSRSVSTNYGYTF
NA	15	TRBJ1-2	TRBV5-1	TRBD1	TGCGCCAGCAGCTTGGAGGGGACAGGGGCTAATGGCTACACCTTC	CASSLEGTGANGYTF
NA	12	TRBJ1-3	TRBV5-6	TRBD1	TGTGCCAGCAGCTTGGGCGGGACAGCCATATATTTT	CASSLGGTAIYF
NA	12	TRBJ2-2	TRBV5-4	NA	TGTGCCAGCAGCTTGGTCGCCGGGGAGCTGTTTTTT	CASSLVAGELFF
NA	14	TRBJ1-4	TRBV6-5	NA	TGTGCCAGCAGTACAAGGGTGGGAGATGAAAAACTGTTTTTT	CASSTRVGDEKLFF
NA	13	TRBJ2-5	TRBV5-1	NA	TGCGCCAGCAGCCTGACTAGCCAAGAGACCCAGTACTTC	CASSLTSQETQYF
NA	14	TRBJ1-2	TRBV7-2	NA	TGTGCCAGCAGCCCGGGGAGGGGGAGATATGGCTACACCTTC	CASSPGRGRYGYTF
NA	15	TRBJ1-3	TRBV11-2	NA	TGTGCCAGCAGCTTAGCGGGGATCTCTGGAAACACCATATATTTT	CASSLAGISGNTIYF
NA	16	TRBJ1-2	TRBV7-2	NA	TGTGCCAGCACCTTCTCATCGGGGTTGAATAACTATGGCTACACCTTC	CASTFSSGLNNYGYTF
NA	14	TRBJ2-1	TRBV3-1/TRBV3-2	NA	TGTGCCAGCAGCCAAGATTTGGTGGCCAATGAGCAGTTCTTC	CASSQDLVANEQFF
NA	14	TRBJ1-1	TRBV19	NA	TGTGCCAGTATTTCTAATAGGGGCTGGACTGAAGCTTTCTTT	CASISNRGWTEAFF
NA	15	TRBJ1-4	TRBV28	TRBD1	TGTGCCAGCAGCCTCACAGGGGGACGTCGGGAAAAACTGTTTTTT	CASSLTGGRREKLFF
NA	17	TRBJ2-2	TRBV5-1	TRBD1	TGCGCCAGCAGCTTGGGGGGACAGGGGCCATCCCCCGGGGAGCTGTTTTTT	CASSLGGQGPSPGELFF
NA	15	TRBJ1-1	TRBV3-1/TRBV3-2	NA	TGTGCCAGCAGCAAAAGGGGGTCCAAGAGCACTGAAGCTTTCTTT	CASSKRGSKSTEAFF
NA	17	TRBJ1-3	TRBV9	NA	TGTGCCAGCAGCGTAAGGACTGAAAGCCACTCTGGAAACACCATATATTTT	CASSVRTESHSGNTIYF
NA	17	TRBJ2-4	TRBV18	TRBD1	TGTGCCAGCTCACCCCGAGGGCAGGGGGTTACCAAAAACATTCAGTACTTC	CASSPRGQGVTKNIQYF
NA	14	TRBJ2-7	TRBV9	NA	TGTGCCAGCAGTGGAACCGGGACTTTGTACGAGCAGTACTTC	CASSGTGTLYEQYF
NA	15	TRBJ1-6	TRBV6-1	NA	TGTGCCAGCATGATGGCTGTTTCCTATAATTCACCCCTCCACTTT	CASMMAVSYNSPLHF
NA	13	TRBJ1-1	TRBV11-3	TRBD1	TGTGCCAGCAGCTTAGATTGGACAGGGGAAGCTTTCTTT	CASSLDWTGEAFF
once	14	TRBJ1-4	TRBV10-3	NA	TGTGCCATCAGGGGTACAGGGTCGGGTGAAAAACTGTTTTTT	CAIRGTGSGEKLFF
NA	14	TRBJ1-2	TRBV14	TRBD1	TGTGCCAGCAGCCAAGTTCGGGGACAGGGATTCTCGGTGTTC	CASSQVRGQGFSVF
NA	16	TRBJ2-3	TRBV5-4	NA	TGTGCCAGCAGCAACCGGGACTCCCGAACCACAGATACGCAGTATTTT	CASSNRDSRTTDTQYF
NA	15	TRBJ2-1	TRBV13	NA	TGTGCCAGCAGCTTTGGGACAAGCTCCTACAATGAGCAGTTCTTC	CASSFGTSSYNEQFF
NA	12	TRBJ1-4	TRBV15	NA	TGTGCCACCAGCGGGAGGGAAGAAAAACTGTTTTTT	CATSGREEKLFF
NA	15	TRBJ2-5	TRBV2	NA	TGTGCCAGCAGTGCCTCCAGCAGGTCCCAAGAGACCCAGTACTTC	CASSASSRSQETQYF
once	14	TRBJ2-7	TRBV7-9	NA	TGTGCCAGCAGCCCCCGGGACATTACCTTGGAGCAGTACTTC	CASSPRDITLEQYF
NA	11	TRBJ1-3	TRBV29-1	NA	TGCAGCGGTACAGGGGGAAACACCATATATTTT	CSGTGGNTIYF
NA	10	TRBJ2-7	TRBV29-1	NA	TGCAGCGTAGGACTTTACGAGCAGTACTTC	CSVGLYEQYF
NA	14	TRBJ2-2	TRBV15	NA	TGTGCCACCAGCAGAGACCCCATTCCCGGGGAGCTGTTTTTT	CATSRDPIPGELFF